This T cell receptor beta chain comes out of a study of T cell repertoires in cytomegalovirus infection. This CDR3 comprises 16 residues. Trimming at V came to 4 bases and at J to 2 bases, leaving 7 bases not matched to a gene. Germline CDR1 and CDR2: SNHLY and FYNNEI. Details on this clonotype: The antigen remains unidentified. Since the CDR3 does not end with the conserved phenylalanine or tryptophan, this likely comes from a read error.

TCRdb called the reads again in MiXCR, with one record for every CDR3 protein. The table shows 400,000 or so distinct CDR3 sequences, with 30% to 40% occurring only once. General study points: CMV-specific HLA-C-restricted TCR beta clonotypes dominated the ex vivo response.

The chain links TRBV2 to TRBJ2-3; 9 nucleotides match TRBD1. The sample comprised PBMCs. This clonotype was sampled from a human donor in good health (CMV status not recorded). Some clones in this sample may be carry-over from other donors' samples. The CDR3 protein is CASSVGTGRTTDTQYL. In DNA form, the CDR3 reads TGTGCCAGCAGTGTCGGGACAGGGAGGACCACAGATACGCAGTATTTG.